The 21 T cell receptor beta chains below come from one sample, sequenced in a study of shared clonotypes between healthy human individuals. Sequencing used immunoSEQ multiplex PCR; TCRdb keeps in-frame clones, though not all of them. The table shows 80,000 to 100,000 clones, with over 60% occurring only once. The sequenced sample consisted of memory CD8+ T cells sorted from blood. Subset reported: CD45RO+ cells pooled with CCR7-negative TemRA cells. Receptors originate from a man in his thirties or forties in good health.

The V and J genes are TRBV4-3 and TRBJ2-3; D gene ambiguous. Germline V gene data show CDR1 as LGHNA and CDR2 as YSLEER. Between the trimmed V and J ends, which lost 0 bases and 5 bases, there was a span of 15 bases. This CDR3 contains 16 residues. Here the CDR3 DNA reads TGCGCCAGCAGCCAAGAGAGCAAAGGGATGGGAGATACGCAGTATTTT. Translation gives CASSQESKGMGDTQYF.

This clone was detected only a few times. The chain combines TRBV28 with TRBJ2-7; D gene ambiguous. Germline values: CDR1 MDHEN, CDR2 SYDVKM. With 3 bases removed from V and 3 bases from J, the gap between germline ends came to 3 bases. CDR3 size: 11 residues. The chain's CDR3 is CASSFHYEQYF. CDR3 nucleotide sequence: TGTGCCAGCAGTTTTCACTACGAGCAGTACTTC.

This rearrangement joins TRBV7-8 to TRBJ2-5; tentatively, D is TRBD2 (6 bases). Germline V CDR1 and CDR2: SGHVS, FQNEAQ. V lost 5 bases and J lost 2, with 15 bases in between. The CDR3 runs to 15 residues. In DNA form, the CDR3 reads TGTGCCAGCAGCCCGTCGACTAGAAATCAAGAGACCCAGTACTTC. Protein product: CASSPSTRNQETQYF.

The chain has TRBV4-3 and TRBJ2-3; 10 positions agree with TRBD1. The germline V gene has CDR1 LGHNA and CDR2 YSLEER. Germline trimming cut 5 bases from V and 4 bases from J; bases unmatched to any gene: 3. The CDR3 covers 14 residues. In nucleotides, the CDR3 is TGCGCCAGCAGCTCCGGACAGGGGGCAGATACGCAGTATTTT. Protein sequence: CASSSGQGADTQYF.

The chain has TRBV18 and TRBJ2-1; D possibly corresponds to TRBD1 (5 bases). The CDR3 extends over 15 amino acids. Germline loops: CDR1 KGHSH, CDR2 LQKENI. V was cut by 3 bases and J by 4 bases, with 13 bases left in between. The CDR3, as DNA: TGTGCCAGCTCACCTGGACAAGCCTTGTACAATGAGCAGTTCTTC. Amino acids: CASSPGQALYNEQFF.

In this sample, this clone turned up once. The chain combines TRBV29-1 with TRBJ2-7, with 10 nucleotides matching TRBD1. CDR3 length: 13 residues. V shed 7 bases, J shed 7 bases, and the junction held 10 bases outside the gene matches. CDR1 is SQVTM, CDR2 ANQGSEA, per germline. The CDR3 region has the DNA TGCAGCGCTCTCCCGGGACAGGGGTGGGAGCAGTACTTC. Translation: CSALPGQGWEQYF.

V is TRBV27 and J is TRBJ2-3, with TRBD1 matching 9 bases. The length of the CDR3 is 14 residues. The V and J ends lost 6 bases and 6 bases, in that order; junction bases with no gene match: 7. The germline CDR1 and CDR2 sequences are MNHEY and SMNVEV (reference sequence). The CDR3 sequence is CASSPGQGMDTQYF. The CDR3 nucleotides read TGTGCCAGCAGCCCCGGACAGGGGATGGATACGCAGTATTTT.

The chain uses TRBV9 and TRBJ2-3, with D possibly being TRBD2 (6 bases). The CDR3 loop spans 16 amino acids. From germline, CDR1 is SGDLS and CDR2 YYNGEE. The V end lost 0 bases, the J end lost 5 bases, and 16 bases lay between the germline ends. The CDR3 region has the DNA TGTGCCAGCAGCGTAGGAGATTTAGGAGGGAAAGATACGCAGTATTTT. Translated, it gives CASSVGDLGGKDTQYF.

This clone was seen only a few times. V is TRBV27 and J is TRBJ2-5; TRBD2 matches 10 bases. The CDR3 extends over 14 amino acids. Looked up from germline, CDR1 is MNHEY and CDR2 is SMNVEV (reference sequence). V trimming: 3 bases; J trimming: 4 bases; junction bases outside the gene matches: 2. As DNA, the CDR3 is TGTGCCAGCAGTTTCCGACTAGCGGGAGAGACCCAGTACTTC. It yields the protein CASSFRLAGETQYF.

This rearrangement joins TRBV7-2 to TRBJ2-3; 7 nucleotides match TRBD1. Germline CDR1 and CDR2: SGHTA and FQGNSA. With 3 bases clipped from V and 0 bases from J, the junction kept 6 bases outside the gene matches. The CDR3 runs to 16 residues. DNA for the CDR3: TGTGCCAGCAGCTTGACAGGGTCCCTTAGCACAGATACGCAGTATTTT. This encodes CASSLTGSLSTDTQYF.

This clone was seen at least ten times. The chain uses TRBV11-2 and TRBJ1-1; possible D gene TRBD1, 5 bases. The germline gives CDR1 SGHAT, CDR2 FQNNGV. V lost 1 base, J lost 4 bases, and 7 bases lay in between. The CDR3 covers 13 residues. The CDR3 sequence is CASSLVGPTEAFF. The CDR3 nucleotides read TGTGCCAGCAGCTTAGTGGGGCCCACTGAAGCTTTCTTT.

The chain links TRBV9 to TRBJ2-1; TRBD1 agrees at 7 bases. Trimming at V came to 0 bases and at J to 7 bases, leaving 7 bases not matched to a gene. This CDR3 region has 15 residues. The germline V gene has CDR1 SGDLS and CDR2 YYNGEE. As DNA, the CDR3 is TGTGCCAGCAGCGTAGTGGGACAGCCTTCTAATGAGCAGTTCTTC. Protein: CASSVVGQPSNEQFF.

The chain links TRBV30 to TRBJ1-4, with D perhaps TRBD1 (5 bases). Trimming shortened V by 0 bases and J by 0 bases, and 23 bases separated the two germline ends. The germline V gene encodes CDR1 GTSNPN and CDR2 SVGIG (reference sequence). This CDR3 region has 20 residues. CDR3 region: CAWSVSQGEALHATNEKLFF. The CDR3 coding sequence is TGTGCCTGGAGTGTTAGTCAGGGAGAGGCACTGCATGCAACTAATGAAAAACTGTTTTTT.

This clone is medium-sized in the sample. The CDR3 coding sequence is TGTGCCAGCAGTAGTTTCGGGCTAGACAACAATGAGCAGTTCTTC. This gives the protein CASSSFGLDNNEQFF. V and J are TRBV28 and TRBJ2-1, with D unclear. CDR3 size: 15 residues. The germline gives CDR1 MDHEN, CDR2 SYDVKM. Trimming left V 5 bases short and J 5 bases short, with 16 bases between.

The J gene is TRBJ1-1, the V gene TRBV7-8; 12 positions agree with TRBD1. CDR3 size: 17 residues. J lost 1 base, V lost 5 bases, and 8 bases had no gene match. Per germline, CDR1 SGHVS and CDR2 FQNEAQ. CDR3 DNA: TGTGCCAGCAGCGCTAGGGGACAGGGGGCGGGGAACACTGAAGCTTTCTTT. Its protein is CASSARGQGAGNTEAFF.

This chain links TRBV5-1 with TRBJ2-1, with TRBD2 matching over 9 bases. Germline CDR1 SGHRS, CDR2 YFSETQ. The CDR3 totals 17 residues. The V gene end was trimmed by 4 bases and the J gene end by 7 bases; junction bases not matched to a gene: 15. DNA of the CDR3: TGCGCCAGCAGCCCCGGGGCTAGCGGGACGAACCTTAATGAGCAGTTCTTC. Its translation: CASSPGASGTNLNEQFF. The full variable domain, completed using reference TRBV5-1 and TRBJ2-1, is KAGVTQTPRYLIKTRGQQVTLSCSPISGHRSVSWYQQTPGQGLQFLFEYFSETQRNKGNFPGRFSGRQFSNSRSEMNVSTLELGDSALYLCASSPGASGTNLNEQFFGPGTRLTVL.

The chain links TRBV5-1 to TRBJ1-2; TRBD1 is a possible D gene (5 bases). The CDR3 sequence is 13 residues long. Germline CDR1 is SGHRS and CDR2 is YFSETQ. Trimming shortened V by 0 bases and J by 8 bases, and 11 bases separated the two germline ends. The CDR3 is CASSLAQGGGYTF. CDR3 in DNA: TGCGCCAGCAGCTTGGCGCAGGGCGGAGGCTACACCTTC. Complete variable domain (other parts from reference TRBV5-1 and TRBJ1-2): KAGVTQTPRYLIKTRGQQVTLSCSPISGHRSVSWYQQTPGQGLQFLFEYFSETQRNKGNFPGRFSGRQFSNSRSEMNVSTLELGDSALYLCASSLAQGGGYTFGSGTRLTVV.

This clone was recorded once. The chain is built from TRBV5-1 and TRBJ2-7, with TRBD2 identical over 9 bases. V dropped 4 bases and J dropped 5; count of bases not matched to a gene: 19. This CDR3 contains 18 residues. The V gene's germline CDR1 is SGHRS and CDR2 YFSETQ. The CDR3 DNA is TGCGCCAGCAGCCCGGCGGCTAGCGGGGACCCAAACCTGGACGAGCAGTACTTC. This gives the protein CASSPAASGDPNLDEQYF.

The chain recombines TRBV19 with TRBJ2-7, with 14 bases identical to TRBD2. The CDR3 is 19 amino acids. Germline values: CDR1 LNHDA, CDR2 SQIVND (reference sequence). Trimming at V came to 3 bases and at J to 0 bases, leaving 10 bases not matched to a gene. The CDR3 protein is CASSMVWTSGRTYSYEQYF. The CDR3 nucleotides read TGTGCCAGTAGTATGGTGTGGACTAGCGGGAGGACCTACTCCTACGAGCAGTACTTC.

The chain carries TRBV7-2 and TRBJ1-5, with 10 bases identical to TRBD1. This CDR3 spans 15 amino acids. Germline trimming cut 6 bases from V and 7 bases from J; bases unmatched to any gene: 9. The V gene's germline CDR1 is SGHTA and CDR2 FQGNSA. The CDR3 DNA follows: TGTGCCAGCAGACAGACAGGGGGCGGCTGGCAGCCCCAGCATTTT. Its translation is CASRQTGGGWQPQHF.

This chain connects TRBV10-1 to TRBJ1-2, with TRBD1 matching 7 bases. The germline V gene encodes CDR1 WNHNN and CDR2 SYGVQD (reference sequence). This CDR3 has 15 residues. V gave up 2 bases and J gave up 8 bases; unmatched junction bases: 11. The CDR3 is CASSEGTADFQGYTF. The CDR3 bases are TGCGCCAGCAGTGAGGGGACAGCCGACTTTCAGGGCTACACCTTC.